This T cell receptor (beta chain) was found in a study of T cell responses to AZD1222 COVID-19 vaccine. Regarding the study as a whole: Repertoire samples came only from after the peak T cell response.

As concerns this clone: The antigen remains undetermined.

The V gene end was trimmed by 2 bases and the J gene end by 6 bases; junction bases not matched to a gene: 10. CDR3 size: 16 residues. The V gene's germline CDR1 is MRHNA and CDR2 SNTAGT. Clones were sequenced by immunoSEQ multiplex PCR, and TCRdb holds only the in-frame ones, with some missing. Of more than 140,000 clones listed, around 89% were seen once; the top ten hold approximately 3.6%. V gene TRBV6-4 combines with J gene TRBJ2-7; 10 positions match TRBD1. The TCR sequence derives from an adult in good health. The sample consisted of peripheral blood, taken on day 0 of MenACWY control vaccination. The DNA of the CDR3 is TGTGCCAGCAGTGACGAGGATCGACAGGGGGCTCTCGAGCAGTACTTC. Protein: CASSDEDRQGALEQYF.